This TCR beta chain was profiled in a study of chemoradiotherapy in HPV16-positive cancers. The protocol was immunoSEQ multiplex PCR, while the TCRdb copy is restricted to in-frame clones and leaves out a portion. Of about 300 clones in the sample, 85% to 90% were seen once. Study-wide results and caveats: Better recurrence-free survival went with HPV-responsive T-cell expansion in HPV16-positive patients. Candidate HPV-specific clones and E7-related TCR motifs grew in tumor during treatment.

Worth noting for this clone: Its antigen is not identified.

The source material was tumor tissue, sampled from a patient who underwent chemoradiotherapy. This receptor was obtained from a human donor with HPV-associated anogenital cancer.

The CDR3 nucleotides read TGTGCCAGCAGCTTAGCCTGGGAATCCAATCAGCCCCAGCATTTT. It specifies CASSLAWESNQPQHF. V is TRBV7-2 and J is TRBJ1-5; D uncertain. Trimming left V 0 bases short and J 3 bases short, with 9 bases between. The germline CDR1 and CDR2 sequences are SGHTA and FQGNSA. The CDR3 is made up of 15 amino acids.